Listed below are T cell receptor beta chains from one sample, sequenced in a study of T cells in Graves' hyperthyroidism and ophthalmopathy. TCRdb used MiXCR to reprocess the multiplex PCR reads, holding one entry per CDR3 protein. This table holds some 510,000 distinct CDR3 sequences, roughly 46% found once. Sequencing used peripheral blood or thyroid tissue (not recorded which). All receptors derive from a woman between 18 and 29 years old with Graves' hyperthyroidism. The CDR3 runs from the conserved cysteine through the conserved F or W. The order of the fields is CDR3 protein, CDR3 DNA, D gene, clone size, V gene, J gene. D genes are given only for firm matches. Clone size appears in some rows only: once, few, many, or a class for an expanded clone.

CDR3aa: CASSQASSGRFQETQYF
CDR3nt: TGTGCCAGCAGCCAAGCTTCTAGCGGGAGGTTCCAAGAGACCCAGTACTTC
d_gene: TRBD2
abundance: -
v_gene: TRBV25-1
j_gene: TRBJ2-5

CDR3aa: CATSREGRGNTEAFF
CDR3nt: TGTGCCACCAGCAGAGAAGGGCGGGGGAACACTGAAGCTTTCTTT
d_gene: -
abundance: -
v_gene: TRBV15
j_gene: TRBJ1-1

CDR3aa: CASRVGTGINTEAFF
CDR3nt: TGTGCCAGCAGGGTAGGGACAGGGATCAACACTGAAGCTTTCTTT
d_gene: TRBD1
abundance: few
v_gene: TRBV2
j_gene: TRBJ1-1

CDR3aa: CASSGGPGRTEAFF
CDR3nt: TGTGCCAGCTCCGGTGGTCCGGGTCGCACTGAAGCTTTCTTT
d_gene: -
abundance: -
v_gene: TRBV2
j_gene: TRBJ1-1

CDR3aa: CSVVGNYEQYF
CDR3nt: TGCAGCGTCGTCGGGAACTACGAGCAGTACTTC
d_gene: -
abundance: -
v_gene: TRBV29-1
j_gene: TRBJ2-7

CDR3aa: CATSGDRLGSPLHF
CDR3nt: TGTGCCACCAGTGGGGACAGGCTTGGATCACCCCTCCACTTT
d_gene: TRBD1
abundance: many
v_gene: TRBV24-1
j_gene: TRBJ1-6

CDR3aa: CASSDPRQRWGTEAFF
CDR3nt: TGTGCCAGCAGTGACCCCCGCCAGAGATGGGGAACTGAAGCTTTCTTT
d_gene: -
abundance: many
v_gene: TRBV25-1
j_gene: TRBJ1-1

CDR3aa: CASSQDRYGYTF
CDR3nt: TGTGCCAGCTCACAGGACAGATATGGCTACACCTTC
d_gene: -
abundance: few
v_gene: TRBV18
j_gene: TRBJ1-2

CDR3aa: CASSTTENYGYTF
CDR3nt: TGTGCCAGCAGTACGACCGAAAACTATGGCTACACCTTC
d_gene: -
abundance: -
v_gene: TRBV25-1
j_gene: TRBJ1-2

CDR3aa: CASGGSSGGSGYTF
CDR3nt: TGTGCCAGCGGCGGAAGCTCGGGGGGAAGCGGCTACACCTTC
d_gene: -
abundance: -
v_gene: TRBV9
j_gene: TRBJ1-2

CDR3aa: CASSRQNQETQYF
CDR3nt: TGTGCCAGCAGTCGACAGAACCAAGAGACCCAGTACTTC
d_gene: -
abundance: few
v_gene: TRBV12-3/TRBV12-4
j_gene: TRBJ2-5

CDR3aa: CASSLFKGANQPQHF
CDR3nt: TGTGCCAGCAGCTTGTTTAAGGGGGCGAATCAGCCCCAGCATTTT
d_gene: TRBD1
abundance: -
v_gene: TRBV5-5
j_gene: TRBJ1-5

CDR3aa: CSVQTLTGTRGYTF
CDR3nt: TGTAGCGTCCAAACATTGACAGGGACGAGGGGCTACACCTTC
d_gene: TRBD1
abundance: once
v_gene: TRBV29-1
j_gene: TRBJ1-2

CDR3aa: CASSESAGSYEQYF
CDR3nt: TGCGCCAGCAGTGAATCAGCGGGCTCCTACGAGCAGTACTTC
d_gene: -
abundance: many
v_gene: TRBV10-2
j_gene: TRBJ2-7

CDR3aa: CASSQGMGVTYEQYF
CDR3nt: TGCGCCAGCAGCCAAGGAATGGGAGTTACCTACGAGCAGTACTTC
d_gene: -
abundance: -
v_gene: TRBV4-1
j_gene: TRBJ2-7

CDR3aa: CSAPNGGTVQSTQYF
CDR3nt: TGCAGTGCTCCCAACGGGGGGACCGTCCAATCGACCCAGTACTTC
d_gene: TRBD2
abundance: -
v_gene: TRBV20-1
j_gene: TRBJ2-5

CDR3aa: CASSLERNYGCTF
CDR3nt: TGCGCCAGCAGCTTGGAACGGAACTATGGCTGCACCTTC
d_gene: -
abundance: -
v_gene: TRBV5-1
j_gene: TRBJ1-2

CDR3aa: CASSLSRDSNQPQHF
CDR3nt: TGTGCCAGCAGCTTAAGCAGGGATAGCAATCAGCCCCAGCATTTT
d_gene: -
abundance: many
v_gene: TRBV7-8
j_gene: TRBJ1-5

CDR3aa: CSVGTGLGYTF
CDR3nt: TGCAGCGTGGGGACAGGGCTTGGCTACACCTTC
d_gene: TRBD1
abundance: once
v_gene: TRBV29-1
j_gene: TRBJ1-2

CDR3aa: CATSRDGRGKPQHF
CDR3nt: TGTGCCACCAGCAGAGACGGGCGGGGAAAGCCCCAGCATTTT
d_gene: -
abundance: -
v_gene: TRBV15
j_gene: TRBJ1-5

CDR3aa: CAAGGGQETQYF
CDR3nt: TGTGCCGCCGGGGGCGGCCAAGAGACCCAGTACTTC
d_gene: -
abundance: -
v_gene: TRBV10-3
j_gene: TRBJ2-5

CDR3aa: CASSQGVSYGYEQYF
CDR3nt: TGTGCCAGCAGCCAAGGGGTCAGCTATGGCTACGAGCAGTACTTC
d_gene: -
abundance: -
v_gene: TRBV14
j_gene: TRBJ2-7

CDR3aa: CASSQLGREDYEQYF
CDR3nt: TGTGCCAGCAGCCAACTTGGCAGGGAAGACTACGAGCAGTACTTC
d_gene: -
abundance: many
v_gene: TRBV14
j_gene: TRBJ2-7

CDR3aa: CASSPKWTEETQYF
CDR3nt: TGTGCCAGCAGTCCAAAATGGACAGAAGAGACCCAGTACTTC
d_gene: -
abundance: -
v_gene: TRBV12-3/TRBV12-4
j_gene: TRBJ2-5

CDR3aa: CASSQKGTGGASYGYTF
CDR3nt: TGTGCCAGCAGCCAGAAGGGGACCGGGGGCGCGAGCTATGGCTACACCTTC
d_gene: -
abundance: -
v_gene: TRBV7-2
j_gene: TRBJ1-2

CDR3aa: CASSLYGQESHSNQPQHF
CDR3nt: TGTGCCAGCAGCTTATACGGACAGGAGTCCCATAGCAATCAGCCCCAGCATTTT
d_gene: TRBD1
abundance: -
v_gene: TRBV7-3
j_gene: TRBJ1-5

CDR3aa: CASSQLTGNQPQHF
CDR3nt: TGTGCCAGCAGTCAGCTTACAGGGAATCAGCCCCAGCATTTT
d_gene: -
abundance: few
v_gene: TRBV12-3/TRBV12-4
j_gene: TRBJ1-5

CDR3aa: CAGSLRLSLSGNTIYF
CDR3nt: TGTGCCGGCAGCTTGCGGTTATCCCTGTCTGGAAACACCATATATTTT
d_gene: -
abundance: once
v_gene: TRBV7-2
j_gene: TRBJ1-3

CDR3aa: CAIPTQGEETQYF
CDR3nt: TGTGCCATCCCGACACAGGGGGAAGAGACCCAGTACTTC
d_gene: TRBD1
abundance: -
v_gene: TRBV6-2/TRBV6-3
j_gene: TRBJ2-5

CDR3aa: CASSLGGQFTEAFF
CDR3nt: TGTGCCAGTAGTTTGGGGGGACAGTTCACTGAAGCTTTCTTT
d_gene: TRBD1
abundance: -
v_gene: TRBV2
j_gene: TRBJ1-1

CDR3aa: CASSLLGLPSYNSPLHF
CDR3nt: TGTGCCAGCAGCTTACTTGGATTACCGAGTTATAATTCACCCCTCCACTTT
d_gene: -
abundance: -
v_gene: TRBV7-2
j_gene: TRBJ1-6

CDR3aa: CASSPPGTSGRKQYF
CDR3nt: TGTGCCAGCAGCCCCCCCGGGACTAGCGGGAGGAAGCAGTACTTC
d_gene: TRBD2
abundance: few
v_gene: TRBV12-3/TRBV12-4
j_gene: TRBJ2-7

CDR3aa: CATSRDLSTGDSYEQYF
CDR3nt: TGTGCCACCAGCAGAGATCTGTCGACAGGAGACTCCTACGAGCAGTACTTC
d_gene: -
abundance: many
v_gene: TRBV15
j_gene: TRBJ2-7

CDR3aa: CASSQDWDRVFYEQYF
CDR3nt: TGTGCCAGCAGCCAAGATTGGGACAGGGTATTCTACGAGCAGTACTTC
d_gene: TRBD1
abundance: -
v_gene: TRBV14
j_gene: TRBJ2-7

CDR3aa: CASSWHGSNYGYTF
CDR3nt: TGTGCCAGCAGCTGGCATGGGAGTAACTATGGCTACACCTTC
d_gene: -
abundance: -
v_gene: TRBV7-9
j_gene: TRBJ1-2

CDR3aa: CASSQDRVTGELFF
CDR3nt: TGTGCCAGCAGCCAAGACAGGGTCACCGGGGAGCTGTTTTTT
d_gene: TRBD1
abundance: -
v_gene: TRBV7-6
j_gene: TRBJ2-2

CDR3aa: CASSLQGGRTEAFF
CDR3nt: TGCGCCAGCAGCCTACAGGGTGGGAGGACTGAAGCTTTCTTT
d_gene: -
abundance: -
v_gene: TRBV5-1
j_gene: TRBJ1-1

CDR3aa: CATSGTTTGVETQYF
CDR3nt: TGTGCCACCAGTGGCACAACCACAGGGGTAGAGACCCAGTACTTC
d_gene: TRBD1
abundance: -
v_gene: TRBV24-1
j_gene: TRBJ2-5

CDR3aa: CASSLQAGHLNTEAFF
CDR3nt: TGTGCCAGCAGCTTACAAGCCGGACACCTGAACACTGAAGCTTTCTTT
d_gene: -
abundance: few
v_gene: TRBV7-2
j_gene: TRBJ1-1

CDR3aa: CATSRDRVAGEQYTETQYF
CDR3nt: TGTGCCACCAGCAGAGATCGGGTGGCGGGCGAGCAGTACACCGAGACCCAGTACTTC
d_gene: -
abundance: -
v_gene: TRBV15
j_gene: TRBJ2-5

CDR3aa: CAIGQSQETQYF
CDR3nt: TGTGCCATAGGACAGTCCCAAGAGACCCAGTACTTC
d_gene: -
abundance: many
v_gene: TRBV2
j_gene: TRBJ2-5

CDR3aa: CASTDSASYEQYF
CDR3nt: TGTGCCAGCACAGATAGCGCCTCCTACGAGCAGTACTTC
d_gene: -
abundance: -
v_gene: TRBV7-9
j_gene: TRBJ2-7

CDR3aa: CSVTTGGEAFF
CDR3nt: TGCAGCGTTACGACAGGGGGTGAAGCTTTCTTT
d_gene: TRBD1
abundance: many
v_gene: TRBV29-1
j_gene: TRBJ1-1